These 8 T cell receptor beta chains originate from one sample sequenced in a study of T cell responses to AZD1222 COVID-19 vaccine. The method was immunoSEQ multiplex PCR; TCRdb's version includes in-frame clones alone and lacks a portion of them. This sample has 30,000 to 35,000 clones, with more than 75% found just once. Sequencing used peripheral blood, obtained 28 days after the second AZD1222 dose. Receptors originate from an adult who received the AZD1222 COVID-19 vaccine.

The chain carries TRBV5-6 and TRBJ2-2; weak D call: TRBD1 (6 bases). The CDR3 is made up of 12 amino acids. The germline gives CDR1 SGHDT, CDR2 YYEEEE. The V end lost 8 bases, the J end lost 5 bases, and 10 bases lay between the germline ends. The CDR3 reads CASYRETGELFF. For the CDR3, the DNA is TGTGCCAGTTACAGGGAGACCGGGGAGCTGTTTTTT.

The rearrangement links TRBV7-3 to TRBJ1-5; D not resolved. This CDR3 spans 19 amino acids. Germline V gives CDR1 SGHTA, CDR2 FQGTGA. V dropped 1 base and J dropped 0 bases, with 19 bases sitting between them. DNA for the CDR3: TGTGCCAGCAGCTTAAGTTGTCGGCCAGAAAGATATAGCAATCAGCCCCAGCATTTT. Amino acid sequence: CASSLSCRPERYSNQPQHF.

This sequence joins TRBV3-1 (or the pseudogene TRBV3-2) and TRBJ1-4, with D tentatively TRBD1 (6 bases). The CDR3 loop spans 14 amino acids. Germline V CDR1 and CDR2: LGHDT, YNNKEL (reference sequence). Trimming took off 3 bases at V and 7 bases at J, with 12 bases between the two ends. In DNA, the CDR3 is TGTGCCAGCAGCCAGGTCGGGGGGCGTGAAAAACTGTTTTTT. Translated: CASSQVGGREKLFF.

The chain couples TRBV2 to TRBJ1-1; D call uncertain. This CDR3 has 16 amino acids. V was shortened by 5 bases and J by 4 bases, with 20 bases between the two germline ends. Germline CDR1 SNHLY, CDR2 FYNNEI. As DNA, the CDR3 is TGTGCCAGCAGTTTCCTGCCGGGCCCCAGGCGCACTGAAGCTTTCTTT. Translation: CASSFLPGPRRTEAFF.

The chain combines TRBV15 with TRBJ2-2; D gene ambiguous. Trimming stripped 1 base from V and 4 bases from J, with 7 bases between. This CDR3 has 14 amino acids. Looked up from germline, CDR1 is LNHNV and CDR2 is YYDKDF (reference sequence). CDR3 DNA: TGTGCCACCAGCAGAGTACAGCTCACCGGGGAGCTGTTTTTT. This encodes CATSRVQLTGELFF.

The gene calls are TRBV4-1 and TRBJ2-3; 7 positions agree with TRBD1. The CDR3 runs 14 residues. CDR1 is MGHRA, CDR2 YSYEKL, per germline. The V and J ends lost 4 bases and 2 bases, in that order; junction bases with no gene match: 3. The CDR3 region is CASSRTGFTDTQYF. For the CDR3, the DNA is TGCGCCAGCAGCCGGACAGGTTTCACAGATACGCAGTATTTT.

J is TRBJ1-5 and V is TRBV19, with D possibly being TRBD1 (6 bases). Trimming took off 8 bases at V and 1 base at J, with 18 bases between the two ends. The CDR3 covers 16 residues. Germline V gene sequence: CDR1 LNHDA, CDR2 SQIVND (reference sequence). CDR3 region: CASAGDIYSSNQPQHF. The CDR3 bases are TGTGCCAGTGCAGGGGACATCTATTCGAGCAATCAGCCCCAGCATTTT.

The chain couples TRBV4-2 to TRBJ2-5, with 11 positions matching TRBD2. There are 18 residues in the CDR3. The germline V gene has CDR1 LGHNA and CDR2 YNFKEQ. V lost 1 base, J lost 4 bases, and 11 bases stayed unmatched. The chain's CDR3 is CASSQGSETSGVGETQYF. Written as DNA, the CDR3 is TGTGCCAGCAGCCAAGGTTCCGAGACTAGCGGGGTCGGAGAGACCCAGTACTTC.